This T cell receptor beta chain comes out of a study of shared clonotypes between healthy human individuals. Broader study findings: Deeper or shallower sequencing was expected to change how clonotypes are shared among donors.

This CDR3 is 12 amino acids long. The germline V and J ends were trimmed by 3 bases and 9 bases, with 9 bases remaining between them. Germline V CDR1 and CDR2: SGHNT, YENEEA. The method was immunoSEQ multiplex PCR; TCRdb's version includes in-frame clones alone and lacks a portion of them. The sample has more than 2 million clones, 90% to 97% seen once; the top ten hold less than 0.15%. Details on this clone: Its target is not known.

The sequence was collected from a young man in good health. The chain has TRBV11-3 and TRBJ2-1; D is unresolved. Sequenced material: naive CD4+ T cells sorted from blood. The subset here: CD45RA+ positively selected. CDR3: CASSLVASEQFF. In DNA form, the CDR3 reads TGTGCCAGCAGCTTGGTGGCAAGTGAGCAGTTCTTC.